These 13 T cell receptor beta chains were sequenced from one sample in a study of T cells after yellow fever vaccination. One entry per CDR3 protein results from TCRdb running MiXCR on the 5' RACE reads. This sample carries 150,000 to 200,000 distinct CDR3 sequences, 7% to 10% of them seen once, and the ten largest clones take about a third. The sequencing here drew on CD8+ T cells sorted from PBMCs, taken 45 days after the yellow fever booster vaccination. The receptors were gathered from a man aged 18 to 29 who received the YFV17D yellow fever vaccine.

The CDR3 region has the DNA TGTGCCAGCAGCCCGGGACAGGGATCGGTCTATGGCTACACCTTC. As protein: CASSPGQGSVYGYTF. The chain joins TRBV11-2 to TRBJ1-2; TRBD1 matches 9 bases. This CDR3 has 15 residues. Germline values: CDR1 SGHAT, CDR2 FQNNGV. J lost 4 bases, V lost 5 bases, and 8 bases had no gene match.

This rearrangement joins TRBV6-2 or TRBV6-3 to TRBJ2-3; D remains unclear. Germline CDR1 MNHEY, CDR2 SVGEGT. This CDR3 region has 15 residues. V was trimmed by 0 bases and J by 4 bases, leaving 11 bases between them. CDR3: CASSYSKGGADTQYF. CDR3 nucleotide sequence: TGTGCCAGCAGTTACTCGAAAGGTGGGGCAGATACGCAGTATTTT.

V and J are TRBV12-3 or TRBV12-4 and TRBJ2-1; 11 bases line up with TRBD2. V shed 7 bases, J shed 9 bases, and the junction held 8 bases outside the gene matches. The CDR3 contains 14 residues. DNA of the CDR3: TGTGCCAGCATCAGTAGCGGGGGGGCCCCTGAGCAGTTCTTC. This sequence encodes CASISSGGAPEQFF.

This rearrangement joins TRBV9 to TRBJ2-7; 8 bases are shared with TRBD1. Germline V gives CDR1 SGDLS, CDR2 YYNGEE. Germline trimming cut 4 bases from V and 6 bases from J; bases unmatched to any gene: 3. There are 12 residues in the CDR3. This CDR3 is CASSTGGSEQYF. CDR3 DNA: TGTGCCAGCAGCACAGGGGGTTCCGAGCAGTACTTC.

This clonotype showed up just a few times. The rearrangement joins TRBV7-9 to TRBJ2-1; D ambiguous. Germline values: CDR1 SEHNR, CDR2 FQNEAQ (reference sequence). Trimming removed 4 bases from V and 6 bases from J, with 10 bases in between. The CDR3 extends over 13 amino acids. In DNA, the CDR3 is TGTGCCAGCAGCTGGACCGGGCCCAATGAGCAGTTCTTC. This gives the protein CASSWTGPNEQFF.

This clonotype was recorded at least ten times. The chain couples TRBV27 to TRBJ2-7; D unresolved. Trimming pared 5 bases from V and 5 bases from J, leaving 4 bases between. The CDR3 contains 10 residues. Germline-derived CDR1 and CDR2 are MNHEY and SMNVEV (reference sequence). The DNA of the CDR3 is TGTGCCAGCAGTCTCGACGAGCAGTACGTC. Encoded protein: CASSLDEQYV.

This clonotype was observed at least ten times. This chain connects TRBV4-3 to TRBJ1-2; 11 bases are shared with TRBD1. Germline V gene sequence: CDR1 LGHNA, CDR2 YSLEER. CDR3 length: 16 residues. After removal of 4 bases from V and 5 bases from J, the junction contained 9 bases not matched to a gene. The CDR3 is CASSRDRGTSGYGYTF. CDR3 DNA sequence: TGCGCCAGCAGCCGGGACAGGGGGACGAGTGGGTATGGCTACACCTTC.

This clonotype was observed a few times. The rearrangement joins TRBV7-9 to TRBJ2-7, with D maybe TRBD1 (6 bases). The CDR3 length is 14 residues. Trimming pared 5 bases from V and 2 bases from J, leaving 13 bases between. Germline-derived CDR1 and CDR2 are SEHNR and FQNEAQ (reference sequence). The CDR3 nucleotides read TGTGCCAGCAGCGGCTGGGACATGACCTACGAGCAGTACTTC. Residues: CASSGWDMTYEQYF.

This clonotype occurred a few times. The chain recombines TRBV5-1 with TRBJ2-2, with 7 positions matching TRBD1. V shed 4 bases, J shed 7 bases, and the junction held 16 bases outside the gene matches. The CDR3 runs 17 residues. CDR1 and CDR2 (germline): SGHRS, YFSETQ. The CDR3 protein is CASSVTGVNIPFGELFF. The CDR3 DNA reads TGCGCCAGCAGCGTTACAGGGGTGAATATCCCTTTCGGGGAGCTGTTTTTT.

The genes are TRBV24-1 and TRBJ2-3; D unclear. Germline CDR1 and CDR2: KGHDR and SFDVKD. V lost 3 bases to trimming and J lost 3 bases, with 9 bases between them. The length of the CDR3 is 14 residues. The CDR3 loop is CATSDPPRTDTQYF. DNA of the CDR3: TGTGCCACCAGTGATCCCCCCAGGACAGATACGCAGTATTTT.

A few counts support this clonotype. This chain links TRBV5-1 with TRBJ2-1; D gene uncertain. The CDR3 runs to 16 residues. Germline V gene data show CDR1 as SGHRS and CDR2 as YFSETQ. V was pared by 4 bases and J by 1 base, with 15 bases between. CDR3 DNA: TGCGCCAGCAGCATCGCCTTAGGGTTGTCCTACAATGAGCAGTTCTTC. Amino acid sequence: CASSIALGLSYNEQFF.

This clonotype appeared many times. The rearrangement joins TRBV7-3 to TRBJ2-2; the D is unclear. The CDR3 totals 12 residues. Per the germline V gene, CDR1 is SGHTA and CDR2 is FQGTGA. Between the trimmed V and J ends, which lost 3 bases and 4 bases, there was a span of 3 bases. DNA of the CDR3: TGTGCCAGCAGCTTTATCACCGGGGAGCTGTTTTTT. It is translated as CASSFITGELFF.

The sample holds a few counts of this clonotype. V gene TRBV23-1 combines with J gene TRBJ1-1; no clear D. TRBV23-1 qualifies as an ORF whose function is uncertain. The CDR3 covers 15 residues. With 1 base removed from V and 4 bases from J, the gap between germline ends came to 13 bases. The CDR3 is CASSQLTHIGTEAFF. CDR3 DNA: TGCGCCAGCAGTCAATTGACGCATATCGGCACTGAAGCTTTCTTT.